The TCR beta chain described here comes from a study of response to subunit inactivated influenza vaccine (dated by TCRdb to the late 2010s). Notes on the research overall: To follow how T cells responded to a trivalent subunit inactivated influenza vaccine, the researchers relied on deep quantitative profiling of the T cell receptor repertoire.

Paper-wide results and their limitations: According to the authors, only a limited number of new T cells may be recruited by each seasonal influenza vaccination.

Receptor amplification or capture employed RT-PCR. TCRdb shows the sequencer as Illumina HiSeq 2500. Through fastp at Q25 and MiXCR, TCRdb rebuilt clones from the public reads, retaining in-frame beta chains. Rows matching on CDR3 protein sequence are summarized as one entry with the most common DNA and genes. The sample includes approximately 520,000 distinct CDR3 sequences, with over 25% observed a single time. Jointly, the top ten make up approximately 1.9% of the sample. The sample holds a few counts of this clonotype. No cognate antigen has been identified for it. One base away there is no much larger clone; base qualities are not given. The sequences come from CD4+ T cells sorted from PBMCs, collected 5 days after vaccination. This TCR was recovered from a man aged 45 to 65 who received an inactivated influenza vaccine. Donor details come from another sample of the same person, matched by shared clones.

The CDR3 region: CASSLAPQGTYEQYF. The DNA sequence is given as TGTGCCAGCAGCTTAGCGCCACAGGGTACCTACGAGCAGTACTTC. The chain links TRBV7-2 with TRBJ2-7, with TRBD1 as a weak D call on 6 bases. The V and J ends are trimmed by 0 bases and 2 bases, leaving 11 bases between them. Measured from the cysteine to the phenylalanine, the CDR3 is 15 residues long. Only the CDR3 part of the read is kept: 45 bases, read in frame from the first base. According to the germline V gene, CDR1 reads SGHTA and CDR2 reads FQGNSA.